This T cell receptor beta chain originates from a study of molecular identifiers for immune sequencing clone quantification. TCRdb itself ran the PCR reads through MiXCR, one entry per CDR3 protein. The sample comprises approximately 550,000 distinct CDR3 sequences, about 20% of which are singletons, and 0.7% to 0.95% rests with the top ten. The sequence derives from a human donor in good health. Some libraries in this study had Jurkat cell RNA spiked in. Sequencing was done on a sample of naive CD8+ T cells from blood, with Jurkat cell RNA spiked in. Noted subset: FACS-sorted CD8+CD4-CCR7+CD45RA+ naive T cells.

CDR3 in DNA: TGTGCCAGCAGTGAACCAGGGTATAATTCACCCCTCCACTTT. Translated: CASSEPGYNSPLHF. The V gene is TRBV2, the J gene TRBJ1-6, with D possibly being TRBD1 (5 bases). The CDR3 sequence is 14 residues long. V gave up 2 bases and J gave up 4 bases, with 6 bases separating them. The germline V gene encodes CDR1 SNHLY and CDR2 FYNNEI.